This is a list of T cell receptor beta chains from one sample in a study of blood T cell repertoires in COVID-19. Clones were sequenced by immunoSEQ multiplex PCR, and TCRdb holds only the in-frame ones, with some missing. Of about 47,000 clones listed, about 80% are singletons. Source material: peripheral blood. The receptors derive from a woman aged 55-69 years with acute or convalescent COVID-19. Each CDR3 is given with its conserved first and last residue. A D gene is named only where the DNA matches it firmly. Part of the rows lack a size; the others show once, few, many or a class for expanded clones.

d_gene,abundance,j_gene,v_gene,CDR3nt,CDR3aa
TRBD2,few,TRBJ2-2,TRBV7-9,TGTGCCACCATAGCGGGCACCGGGGAGCTGTTTTTT,CATIAGTGELFF
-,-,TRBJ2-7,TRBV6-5,TGTGCCAGCAGTCTTCCTAGAGGAGGTTGGGAGCAGTACTTC,CASSLPRGGWEQYF
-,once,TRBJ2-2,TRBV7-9,TGTGCCAGCAGCTTAGCGCTTACAGGGAACACCGGGGAGCTGTTTTTT,CASSLALTGNTGELFF
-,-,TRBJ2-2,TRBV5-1,TGCGCCAGCAGCTTGGAAGCGGCCAGTGGGGAGCTGTTTTTT,CASSLEAASGELFF
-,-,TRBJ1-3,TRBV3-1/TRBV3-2,TGTGCCAGCAGCCCAAGAGTCTTTGGGGCCCTTGGAAACACCATATATTTT,CASSPRVFGALGNTIYF
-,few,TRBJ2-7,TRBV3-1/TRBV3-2,TGTGCCAGCAGCACAGGCGCGACCTACGAGCAGTACTTC,CASSTGATYEQYF
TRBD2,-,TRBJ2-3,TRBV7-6,TGTGCCAGCAGCTTAATAGCGGGGTTCACAGATACGCAGTATTTT,CASSLIAGFTDTQYF
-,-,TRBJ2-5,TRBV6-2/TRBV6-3,TGTGCCAGCAGTGTCCCGGGAGTACAAGAGACCCAGTACTTC,CASSVPGVQETQYF
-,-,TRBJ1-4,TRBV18,TGTGCCAGCTCACCGGGAGGGACTAATGAAAAACTGTTTTTT,CASSPGGTNEKLFF
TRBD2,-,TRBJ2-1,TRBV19,TGTGCCAGTAGTATATACCCGGGACTAGCGGGGGGTTCTTACAATGAGCAGTTCTTC,CASSIYPGLAGGSYNEQFF
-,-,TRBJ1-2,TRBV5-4,TGTGCCAGCAGCTTGGCCAGGACACGAAGTCTCGGTGGCTACACCTTC,CASSLARTRSLGGYTF
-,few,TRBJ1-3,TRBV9,TGTGCCAGCACCGAGGGGGAGGGGCGGTCTGGAAACACCATATATTTT,CASTEGEGRSGNTIYF
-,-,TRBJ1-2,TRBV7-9,TGTGCCAGCAGCTTCTTTCTGGGAGCTAACTATGGCTACACCTTC,CASSFFLGANYGYTF
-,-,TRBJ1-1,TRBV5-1,TGCGCCAGCAGCGGGGGCACAGGGATGAGGAACACTGAAGCTTTCTTT,CASSGGTGMRNTEAFF